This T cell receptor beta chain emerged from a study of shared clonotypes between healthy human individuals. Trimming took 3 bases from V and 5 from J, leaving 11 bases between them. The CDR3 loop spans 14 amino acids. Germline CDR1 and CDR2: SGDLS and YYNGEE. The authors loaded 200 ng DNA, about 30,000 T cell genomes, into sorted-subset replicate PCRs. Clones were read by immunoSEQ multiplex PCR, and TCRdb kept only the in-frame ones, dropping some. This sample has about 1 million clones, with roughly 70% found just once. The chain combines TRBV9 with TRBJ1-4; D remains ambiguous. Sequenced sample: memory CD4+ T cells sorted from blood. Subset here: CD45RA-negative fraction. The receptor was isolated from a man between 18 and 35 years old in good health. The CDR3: CASSGDIPNEKLFF. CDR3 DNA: TGTGCCAGCAGCGGCGACATACCGAATGAAAAACTGTTTTTT.